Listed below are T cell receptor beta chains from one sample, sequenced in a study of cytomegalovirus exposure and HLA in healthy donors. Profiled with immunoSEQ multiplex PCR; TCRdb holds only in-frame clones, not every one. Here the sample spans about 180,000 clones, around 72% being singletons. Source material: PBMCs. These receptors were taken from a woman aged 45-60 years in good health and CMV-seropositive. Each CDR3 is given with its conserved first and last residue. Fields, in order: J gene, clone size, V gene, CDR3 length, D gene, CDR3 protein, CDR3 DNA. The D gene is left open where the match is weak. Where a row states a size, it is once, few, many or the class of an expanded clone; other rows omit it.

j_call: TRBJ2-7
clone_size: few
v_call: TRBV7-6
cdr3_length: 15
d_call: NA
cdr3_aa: CASSLASTYSYEQYF
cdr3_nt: TGTGCCAGCAGCTTAGCCTCGACTTACTCTTACGAGCAGTACTTC

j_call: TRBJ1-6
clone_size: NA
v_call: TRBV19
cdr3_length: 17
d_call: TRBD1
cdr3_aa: CASTLNGDSLLNSPLHF
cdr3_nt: TGTGCCAGTACCCTGAACGGGGACAGTCTTTTGAATTCACCCCTCCACTTT

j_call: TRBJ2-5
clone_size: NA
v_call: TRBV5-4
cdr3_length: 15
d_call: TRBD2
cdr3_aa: CASSQGLAGPETQYF
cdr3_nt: TGTGCCAGCAGCCAGGGACTAGCGGGGCCAGAGACCCAGTACTTC

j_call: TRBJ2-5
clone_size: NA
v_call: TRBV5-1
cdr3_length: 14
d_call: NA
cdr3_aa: CASSTDSSQETQYF
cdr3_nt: TGCGCCAGCAGCACAGACAGTTCTCAAGAGACCCAGTACTTC

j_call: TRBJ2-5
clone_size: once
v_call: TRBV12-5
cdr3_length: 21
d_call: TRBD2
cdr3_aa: CASGSPGGRALFTGGSETQYF
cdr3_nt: TGTGCTAGTGGTTCCCCGGGTGGGAGGGCTCTATTCACCGGTGGTTCAGAGACCCAGTACTTC

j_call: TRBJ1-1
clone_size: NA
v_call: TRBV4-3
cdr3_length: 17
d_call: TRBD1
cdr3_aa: CASSQSVLTGENTEAFF
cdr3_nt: TGCGCCAGCAGCCAATCCGTCCTGACAGGGGAAAACACTGAAGCTTTCTTT

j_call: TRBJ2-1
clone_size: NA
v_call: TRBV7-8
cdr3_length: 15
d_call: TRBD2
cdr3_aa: CASSPTSGGGNEQFF
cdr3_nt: TGTGCCAGCAGCCCTACTAGCGGGGGAGGGAATGAGCAGTTCTTC

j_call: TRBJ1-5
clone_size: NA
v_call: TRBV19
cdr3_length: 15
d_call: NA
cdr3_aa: CASSGQGLRNQPQHF
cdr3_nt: TGTGCCAGTAGTGGGCAGGGTTTGCGCAATCAGCCCCAGCATTTT

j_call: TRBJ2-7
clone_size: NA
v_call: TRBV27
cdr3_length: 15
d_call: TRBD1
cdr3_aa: CASSLAGTASYEQYF
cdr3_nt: TGTGCCAGCAGTTTAGCCGGGACAGCCTCCTACGAGCAGTACTTC

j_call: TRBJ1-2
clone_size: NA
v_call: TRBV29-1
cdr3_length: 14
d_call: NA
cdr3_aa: CSVDSAIANYGYTF
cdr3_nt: TGCAGCGTTGACAGCGCCATAGCTAACTATGGCTACACCTTC

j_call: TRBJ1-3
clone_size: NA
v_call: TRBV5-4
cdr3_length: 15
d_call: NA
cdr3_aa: CASSPGTLAGNTIYF
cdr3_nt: TGTGCCAGCAGCCCGGGGACACTCGCTGGAAACACCATATATTTT

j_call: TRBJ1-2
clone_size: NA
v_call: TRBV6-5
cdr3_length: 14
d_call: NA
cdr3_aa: CASRVGLRRGGYTF
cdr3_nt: TGTGCCAGCAGAGTGGGTCTCCGGAGAGGGGGCTACACCTTC

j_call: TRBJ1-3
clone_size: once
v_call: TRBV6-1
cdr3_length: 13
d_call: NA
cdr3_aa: CASSETLRNTIYF
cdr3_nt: TGTGCCAGCAGTGAAACTCTGAGAAACACCATATATTTT

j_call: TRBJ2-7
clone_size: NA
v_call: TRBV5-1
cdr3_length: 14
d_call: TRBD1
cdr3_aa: CASSRGDSPYEQYF
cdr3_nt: TGCGCCAGCAGCCGTGGGGACAGTCCCTACGAGCAGTACTTC

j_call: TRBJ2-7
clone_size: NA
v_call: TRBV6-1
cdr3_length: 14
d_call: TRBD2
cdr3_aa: CASSEGLAVYEQYF
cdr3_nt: TGTGCCAGCAGTGAAGGACTAGCGGTCTACGAGCAGTACTTC

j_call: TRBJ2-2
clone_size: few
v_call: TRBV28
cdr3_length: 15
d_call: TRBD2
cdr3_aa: CASSQGTSGTGELFF
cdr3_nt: TGTGCCAGCAGCCAAGGGACTAGCGGGACCGGGGAGCTGTTTTTT

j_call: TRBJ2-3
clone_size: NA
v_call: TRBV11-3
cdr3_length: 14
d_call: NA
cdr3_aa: CASSSPGLPDTQYF
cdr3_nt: TGTGCCAGCAGCTCCCCGGGACTCCCAGATACGCAGTATTTT

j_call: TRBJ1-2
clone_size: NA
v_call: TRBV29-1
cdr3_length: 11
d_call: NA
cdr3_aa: CSVADSSGYTF
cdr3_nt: TGCAGCGTTGCGGACAGCTCTGGCTACACCTTC

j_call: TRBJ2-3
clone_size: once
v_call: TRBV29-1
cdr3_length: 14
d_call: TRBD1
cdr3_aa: CSTTGTGGTDTQYF
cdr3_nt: TGCAGCACCACCGGGACAGGGGGCACAGATACGCAGTATTTT